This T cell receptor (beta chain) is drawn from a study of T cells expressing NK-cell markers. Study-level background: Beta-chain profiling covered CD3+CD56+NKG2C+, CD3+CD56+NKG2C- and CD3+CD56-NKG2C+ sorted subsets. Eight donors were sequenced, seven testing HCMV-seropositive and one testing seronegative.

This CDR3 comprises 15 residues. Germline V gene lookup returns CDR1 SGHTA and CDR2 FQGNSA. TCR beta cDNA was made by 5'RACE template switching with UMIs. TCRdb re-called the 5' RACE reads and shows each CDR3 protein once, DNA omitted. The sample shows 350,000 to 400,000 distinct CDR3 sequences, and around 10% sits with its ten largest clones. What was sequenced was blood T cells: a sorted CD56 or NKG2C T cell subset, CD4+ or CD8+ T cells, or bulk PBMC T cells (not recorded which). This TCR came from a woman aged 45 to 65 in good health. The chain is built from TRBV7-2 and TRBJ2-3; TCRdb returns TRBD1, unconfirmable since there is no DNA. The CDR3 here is CASSSLTTSTDTQYF.